This T cell receptor (beta chain) is from a study of cytomegalovirus exposure and HLA in healthy donors. The V gene lost 2 bases and the J gene lost 4 bases, with 5 bases spanning the gap. The V gene's germline CDR1 is LNHDA and CDR2 SQIVND (reference sequence). The CDR3 has 13 residues. In the PCR, 60 Vbeta and 13 Jbeta primers were used. The table came from immunoSEQ multiplex PCR; TCRdb's copy has only in-frame clones and leaves some out. The sample spans over 100,000 clones; the ten largest clones claim about 6.8%. In the case of this clone: The identical CDR3 is also encoded by other nucleotide sequences in the sample.

The material sequenced was PBMCs. The gene calls are TRBV19 and TRBJ2-2; the D gene is possibly TRBD1 (5 bases). The sequence was collected from a middle-aged man in good health and CMV-seropositive. DNA for the CDR3: TGTGCCAGTAGTATAAGGGGCACCGGGGAGCTGTTTTTT. Its translation is CASSIRGTGELFF.